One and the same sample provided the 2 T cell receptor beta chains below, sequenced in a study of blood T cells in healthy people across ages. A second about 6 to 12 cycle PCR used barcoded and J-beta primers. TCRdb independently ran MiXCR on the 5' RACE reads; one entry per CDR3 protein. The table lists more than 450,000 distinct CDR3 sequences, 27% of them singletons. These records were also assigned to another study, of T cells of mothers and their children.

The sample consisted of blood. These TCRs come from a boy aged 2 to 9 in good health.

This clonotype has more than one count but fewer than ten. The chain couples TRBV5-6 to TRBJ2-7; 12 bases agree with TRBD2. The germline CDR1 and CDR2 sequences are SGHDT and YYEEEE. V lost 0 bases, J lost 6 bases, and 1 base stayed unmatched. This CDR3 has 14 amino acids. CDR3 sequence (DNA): TGTGCCAGCAGCTTGGAGGGACTAGCGGGCGAGCAGTACTTC. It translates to CASSLEGLAGEQYF.

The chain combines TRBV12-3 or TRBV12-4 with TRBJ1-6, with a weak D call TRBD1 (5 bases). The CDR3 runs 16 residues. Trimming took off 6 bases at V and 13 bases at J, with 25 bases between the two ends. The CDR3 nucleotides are TGTGCCAGCAGCACCGCCGGACATCATTCGGATCGGCCCCTCCACTTT. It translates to CASSTAGHHSDRPLHF.